These 3 T cell receptor beta chains were all obtained from the same sample, sequenced in a study of beta chain features in type 1 diabetes. Study-level points and caveats: Type 1 diabetes patients had TCRB CDR3s that were shorter (moderately but significantly so) in all four CD4+ subsets.

Every bit of the isolated RNA underwent reverse transcription, so sequencing read expressed TCRB transcripts. Sequenced by immunoSEQ multiplex PCR; TCRdb stores in-frame clones only, minus some. This repertoire shows about 170,000 clones, 7.8% found once; its top ten account for about 0.9%. What these receptors recognize is not known. Sequenced: central memory CD4+ T cells from blood. The receptors originated from a woman aged 40 to 49 with type 1 diabetes.

This clone was counted many times. V gene TRBV11-2 combines with J gene TRBJ2-2; 7 nucleotides match TRBD2. CDR3 length equals 15 residues. J was trimmed by 5 bases and V by 5 bases; bases with no gene match: 8. Looked up from germline, CDR1 is SGHAT and CDR2 is FQNNGV. This chain's CDR3 is CASSPSAGWTGELFF. In nucleotides, the CDR3 is TGTGCCAGCAGCCCCTCAGCGGGGTGGACCGGGGAGCTGTTTTTT.

This clone was seen more than once but under ten times. The chain uses TRBV15 and TRBJ1-5; a weak D match, TRBD1 (5 bases). Germline V gene data show CDR1 as LNHNV and CDR2 as YYDKDF (reference sequence). The CDR3 totals 15 residues. Deletions cut 0 bases from V and 3 bases from J, with 9 bases between. CDR3 loop: CATSRDQGYNQPQHF. In DNA form, the CDR3 reads TGTGCCACCAGCAGAGATCAGGGATACAATCAGCCCCAGCATTTT.

This clone was detected only a few times. The chain is built from TRBV29-1 and TRBJ2-5, with 8 bases fitting TRBD2. Germline loops: CDR1 SQVTM, CDR2 ANQGSEA. This CDR3 has 13 amino acids. Trimming at V came to 4 bases and at J to 4 bases, leaving 5 bases not matched to a gene. The CDR3 nucleotides read TGCAGCGTTGGTAGCGGGGACCCAGAGACCCAGTACTTC. It translates to CSVGSGDPETQYF.